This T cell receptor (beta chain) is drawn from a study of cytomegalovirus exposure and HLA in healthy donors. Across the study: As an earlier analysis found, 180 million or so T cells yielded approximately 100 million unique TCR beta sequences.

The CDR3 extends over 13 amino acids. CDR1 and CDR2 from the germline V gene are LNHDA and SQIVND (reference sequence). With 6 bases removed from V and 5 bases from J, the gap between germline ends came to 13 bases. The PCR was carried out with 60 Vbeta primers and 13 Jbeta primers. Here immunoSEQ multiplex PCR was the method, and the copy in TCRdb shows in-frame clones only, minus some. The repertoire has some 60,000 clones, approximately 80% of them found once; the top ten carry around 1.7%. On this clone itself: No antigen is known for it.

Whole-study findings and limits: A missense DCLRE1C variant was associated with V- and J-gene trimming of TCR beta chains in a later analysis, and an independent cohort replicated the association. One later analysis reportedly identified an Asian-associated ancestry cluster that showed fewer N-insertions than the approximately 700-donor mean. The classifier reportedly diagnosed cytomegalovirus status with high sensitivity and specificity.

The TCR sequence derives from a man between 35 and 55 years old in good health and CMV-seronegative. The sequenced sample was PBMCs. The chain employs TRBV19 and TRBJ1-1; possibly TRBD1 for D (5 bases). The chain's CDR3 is CASRSQGLTEAFF. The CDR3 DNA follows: TGTGCCAGTAGGAGTCAGGGATTAACTGAAGCTTTCTTT.